This paragraph covers one TCR beta chain sequence. The antigen is undetermined. 13 Jbeta primers and 60 Vbeta primers were used for the PCR. The assay was immunoSEQ multiplex PCR, and TCRdb's table has in-frame clones only and misses some. This sample has about 170,000 clones, with more than 75% found just once. This sample is drawn from a study of cytomegalovirus exposure and HLA in healthy donors. Study information: Among about 179 million T cells, an earlier analysis found approximately 110 million unique TCR beta sequences.

Findings and limits, study-wide: Reports state that TCR beta sequences accurately predicted most subjects' HLA-A and HLA-B alleles. In a later analysis, a genetic analysis reported fewer productive-TCR N-insertions in an Asian-associated ancestry cluster than the cohort average.

The V segment lost 2 bases and the J segment 1 base; nucleotides outside the gene matches: 4. The CDR3 runs to 16 residues. Looked up from germline, CDR1 is MNHEY and CDR2 is SMNVEV (reference sequence). The sequenced material came from PBMCs. The TCR originated in a man aged 30 to 45 in good health and CMV-seropositive. The V call is TRBV27, the J call TRBJ1-1; 10 nucleotides align to TRBD1. CDR3 nucleotides: TGTGCCAGCAGTTTAGGGACAGGGGCCCCGAACACTGAAGCTTTCTTT. Amino acid sequence: CASSLGTGAPNTEAFF.